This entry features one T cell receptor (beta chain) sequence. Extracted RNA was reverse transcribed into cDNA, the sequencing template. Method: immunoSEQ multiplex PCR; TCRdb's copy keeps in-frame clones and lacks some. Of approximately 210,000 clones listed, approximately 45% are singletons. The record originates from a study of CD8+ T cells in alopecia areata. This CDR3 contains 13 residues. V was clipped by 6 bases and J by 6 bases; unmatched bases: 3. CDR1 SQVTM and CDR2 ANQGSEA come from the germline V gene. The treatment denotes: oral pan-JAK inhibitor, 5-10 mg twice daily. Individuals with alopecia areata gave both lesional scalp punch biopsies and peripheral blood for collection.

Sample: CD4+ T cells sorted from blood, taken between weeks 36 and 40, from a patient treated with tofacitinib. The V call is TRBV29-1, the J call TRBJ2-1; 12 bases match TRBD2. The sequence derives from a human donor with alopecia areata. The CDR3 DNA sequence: TGCAGCGTCCCGACTAGCGGGAGCAATGAGCAGTTCTTC. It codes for CSVPTSGSNEQFF.